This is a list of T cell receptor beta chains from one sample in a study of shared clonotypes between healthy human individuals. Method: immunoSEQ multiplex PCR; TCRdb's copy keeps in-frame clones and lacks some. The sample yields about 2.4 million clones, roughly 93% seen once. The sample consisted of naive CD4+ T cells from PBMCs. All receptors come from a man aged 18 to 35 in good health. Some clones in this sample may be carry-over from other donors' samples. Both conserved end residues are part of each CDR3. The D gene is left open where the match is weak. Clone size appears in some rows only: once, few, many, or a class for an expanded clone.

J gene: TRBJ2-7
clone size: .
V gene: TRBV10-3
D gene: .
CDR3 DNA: TGTGCCATCAGTGAAGGAGGGATTAGCTCCTACGAGCAGTACTTC
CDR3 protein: CAISEGGISSYEQYF

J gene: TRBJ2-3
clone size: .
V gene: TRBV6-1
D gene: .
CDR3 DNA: TGTGCCAGCAAGAGACAAAGCACAGATACGCAGTATTTT
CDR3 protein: CASKRQSTDTQYF

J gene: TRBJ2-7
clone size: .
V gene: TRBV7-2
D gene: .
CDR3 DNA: TGTGCCAGCAGCTTAGCTGTTGCAGGCCGTAGTTACGAGCAGTACTTC
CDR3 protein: CASSLAVAGRSYEQYF

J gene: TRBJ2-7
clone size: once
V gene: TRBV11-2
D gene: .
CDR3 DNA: TGTGCCAGCAGCTTTGGCGGTAGCTTAACTGGATACGAGCAGTACTTC
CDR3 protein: CASSFGGSLTGYEQYF

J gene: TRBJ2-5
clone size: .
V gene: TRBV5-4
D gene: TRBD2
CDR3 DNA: TGTGCCAGCGCACCGACTAGCGGGAGCGAAGAGACCCAGTACTTC
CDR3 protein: CASAPTSGSEETQYF

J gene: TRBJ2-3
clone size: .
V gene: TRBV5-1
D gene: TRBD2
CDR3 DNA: TGCGCCAGCAGCCTTGGGACTAGCGGGATCACAGATACGCAGTATTTT
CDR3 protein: CASSLGTSGITDTQYF

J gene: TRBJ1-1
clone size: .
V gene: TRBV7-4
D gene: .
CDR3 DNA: TGTGCCAGCAGCTTGGAGGGGGGTGAAGCTTTCTTT
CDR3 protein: CASSLEGGEAFF

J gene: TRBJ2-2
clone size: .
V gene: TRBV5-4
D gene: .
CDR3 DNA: TGTGCCAGCAGCGCCAAAGACGGGCCCACCGGGGAGCTGTTTTTT
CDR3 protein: CASSAKDGPTGELFF

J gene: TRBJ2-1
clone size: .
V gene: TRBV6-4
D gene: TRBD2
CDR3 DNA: TGTGCCAGCAGCAAAGAACAACCGGGACTAGCTTCTAATGAGCAGTTCTTC
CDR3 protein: CASSKEQPGLASNEQFF

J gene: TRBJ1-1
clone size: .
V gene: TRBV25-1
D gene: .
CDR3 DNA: TGTGCCAGCAGTGCCTCGCGAGTTCTGAACACTGAAGCTTTCTTT
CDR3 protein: CASSASRVLNTEAFF

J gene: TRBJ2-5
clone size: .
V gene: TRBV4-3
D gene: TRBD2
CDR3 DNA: TGCGCCAGCAGCCAAGGGCTAGCGGGCGGTCAAGAGACCCAGTACTTC
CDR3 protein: CASSQGLAGGQETQYF

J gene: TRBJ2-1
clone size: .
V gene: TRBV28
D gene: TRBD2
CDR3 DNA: TGTGCCAGCAGTTCGGGATCTAGCGGGGTTTACAATGAGCAGTTCTTC
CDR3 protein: CASSSGSSGVYNEQFF

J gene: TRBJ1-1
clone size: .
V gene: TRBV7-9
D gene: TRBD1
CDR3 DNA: TGTGCCAGCAGCTTATCCTACGGGACAGCCAACACTGAAGCTTTCTTT
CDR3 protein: CASSLSYGTANTEAFF

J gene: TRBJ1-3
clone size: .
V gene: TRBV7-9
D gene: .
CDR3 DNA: TGTGCCAGCAGCTTAGCCCTGACAGCTGGAAACACCATATATTTT
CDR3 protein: CASSLALTAGNTIYF

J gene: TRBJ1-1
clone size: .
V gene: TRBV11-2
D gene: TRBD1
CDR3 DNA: TGCGCCAGCAGCGCAACGGGGCTCAGGGGGATCACTGAAGCTTTCTTT
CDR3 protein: CASSATGLRGITEAFF

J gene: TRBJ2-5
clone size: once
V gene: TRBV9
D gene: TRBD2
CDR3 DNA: TGTGCCAGCAGCGTTGGGGGAGGGCCGGAGGAGACCCAGTACTTC
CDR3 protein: CASSVGGGPEETQYF

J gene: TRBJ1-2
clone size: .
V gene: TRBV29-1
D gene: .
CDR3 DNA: TGCAGCGTTGATATCCCCACCTCTCCGGCGGGCTACACCTTC
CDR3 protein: CSVDIPTSPAGYTF

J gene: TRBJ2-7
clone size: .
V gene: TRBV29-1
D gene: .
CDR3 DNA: TGCAGCGTTGGTAGAGCGGGTCAAATTTACGAGCAGTACTTC
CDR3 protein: CSVGRAGQIYEQYF

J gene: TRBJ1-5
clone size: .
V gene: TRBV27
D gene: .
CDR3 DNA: TGTGCCAGCAGTTTATCAGGACTCAATCAGCCCCAGCATTTT
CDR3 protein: CASSLSGLNQPQHF

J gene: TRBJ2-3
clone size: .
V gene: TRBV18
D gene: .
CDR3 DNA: TGTGCCAGCTCACCTCCTAGCGTAACTAGCACAGATACGCAGTATTTT
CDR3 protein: CASSPPSVTSTDTQYF

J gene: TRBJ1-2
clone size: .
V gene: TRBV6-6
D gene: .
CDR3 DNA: TGTGCCAGCAGTTACTCCTCCAGGGGAAGGGATGGCTACACCTTC
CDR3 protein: CASSYSSRGRDGYTF

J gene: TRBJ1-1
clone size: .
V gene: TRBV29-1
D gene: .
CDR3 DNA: TGCAGCGTTGCCTTTGAGGCACTCATGAACACTGAAGCTTTCTTT
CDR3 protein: CSVAFEALMNTEAFF

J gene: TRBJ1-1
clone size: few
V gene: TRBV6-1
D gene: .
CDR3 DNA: TGTGCCAGCAGTGAATCCCTGGTAGCTTTCTTT
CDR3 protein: CASSESLVAFF

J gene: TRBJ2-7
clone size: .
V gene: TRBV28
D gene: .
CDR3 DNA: TGTGCCAGCAGTGGCGTAGGATCCATTTCAGCCGGGGCAGTTTCTACTGGCGTCTACGAGCAGTACTTC
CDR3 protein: CASSGVGSISAGAVSTGVYEQYF

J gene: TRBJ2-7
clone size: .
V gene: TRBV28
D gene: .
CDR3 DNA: TGTGCCAGCAGTGCACCAATTCTTTGGGTCAACGAGCAGTACTTC
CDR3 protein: CASSAPILWVNEQYF

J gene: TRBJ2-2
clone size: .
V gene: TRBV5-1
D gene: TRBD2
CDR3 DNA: TGCGCCAGCAGCTTGCTTCTAGCGGAGGGCACCGGGGAGCTGTTTTTT
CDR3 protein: CASSLLLAEGTGELFF

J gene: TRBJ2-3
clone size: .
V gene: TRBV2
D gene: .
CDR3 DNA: TGTGCCAGCAATGCCCAACTCCCCACAGATACGCAGTATTTT
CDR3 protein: CASNAQLPTDTQYF

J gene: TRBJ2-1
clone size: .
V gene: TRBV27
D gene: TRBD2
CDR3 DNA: TGTGCCAGCAGCCGTACCGGGACTAGCGGGGGGGAGCAGTTCTTC
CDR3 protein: CASSRTGTSGGEQFF

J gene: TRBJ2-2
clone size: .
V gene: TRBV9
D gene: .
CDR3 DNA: TGTGCCAGCAGCGTAGGTGGAAGTTGGACCGGGGAGCTGTTTTTT
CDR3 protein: CASSVGGSWTGELFF

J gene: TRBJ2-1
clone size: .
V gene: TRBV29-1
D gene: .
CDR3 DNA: TGCAGCGCGCTAGACAATGAGCAGTTCTTC
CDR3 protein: CSALDNEQFF

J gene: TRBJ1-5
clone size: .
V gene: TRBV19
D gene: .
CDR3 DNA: TGTGCCAGTAGTCCCGACCGCCGTCACCTCAACTATAGCAATCAGCCCCAGCATTTT
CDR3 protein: CASSPDRRHLNYSNQPQHF

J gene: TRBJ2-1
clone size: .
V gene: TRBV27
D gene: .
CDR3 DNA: TGTGCCAGCAAAAGGGTACAGGACCGTGCCGGGGGTTACAATGAGCAGTTCTTC
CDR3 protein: CASKRVQDRAGGYNEQFF

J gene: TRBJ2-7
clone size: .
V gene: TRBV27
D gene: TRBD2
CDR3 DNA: TGTGCCAGCAGTATGTATAGCGGGAGGGCCTACGAGCAGTACTTC
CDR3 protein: CASSMYSGRAYEQYF

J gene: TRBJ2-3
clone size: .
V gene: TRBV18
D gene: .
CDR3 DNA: TGTGCCAGCTCCCGGGACGGATACACAGATACGCAGTATTTT
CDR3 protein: CASSRDGYTDTQYF